These T cell receptor beta chains were read from a single sample in a study of graft-versus-host responses after intestinal transplantation. Their specific antigens are unknown. Sequencing used immunoSEQ multiplex PCR; TCRdb keeps in-frame clones, though not all of them. The repertoire holds under 100,000 clones, with about four fifths as singletons. Sample: unstimulated CD4+ T cells sorted from spleen or lymph node cells, taken before intestinal transplant. The source is a human donor who received an intestinal transplant. CDR3s include the opening cysteine and the closing phenylalanine or tryptophan. Each record gives: CDR3 protein, CDR3 DNA, clone size, CDR3 length, D gene, V gene, J gene. A D gene is named only where the DNA matches it firmly. Clone size is shown for a subset of rows, as once, few, many or a class of expanded clone.

CDR3: CSAGGGLRWDTQYF
DNA: TGCAGCGCGGGGGGTGGGCTGCGATGGGATACGCAGTATTTT
size: -
length: 14
D: TRBD2
V: TRBV29-1
J: TRBJ2-3

CDR3: CASSFGGVGVVFDEQYF
DNA: TGTGCCAGCAGCTTTGGGGGGGTTGGGGTAGTGTTCGACGAGCAGTACTTC
size: once
length: 17
D: TRBD2
V: TRBV7-9
J: TRBJ2-7

CDR3: CASSINNYGYTF
DNA: TGTGCCAGCAGTATAAATAACTATGGCTACACCTTC
size: once
length: 12
D: -
V: TRBV6-1
J: TRBJ1-2

CDR3: CASSSDVGGRPQHF
DNA: TGTGCCAGCAGCTCAGACGTCGGGGGGCGGCCCCAGCATTTT
size: -
length: 14
D: -
V: TRBV11-2
J: TRBJ1-5

CDR3: CASSFGAGDEQFF
DNA: TGTGCCAGCAGTTTTGGGGCAGGCGATGAGCAGTTCTTC
size: -
length: 13
D: -
V: TRBV28
J: TRBJ2-1

CDR3: CASSQTTGPIREKLFF
DNA: TGCGCCAGCAGCCAAACTACAGGGCCGATAAGGGAAAAACTGTTTTTT
size: -
length: 16
D: -
V: TRBV4-1
J: TRBJ1-4

CDR3: CASSYHPKAGQGFIDTQYF
DNA: TGTGCCAGCAGTTACCACCCAAAGGCGGGACAGGGGTTTATAGATACGCAGTATTTT
size: once
length: 19
D: TRBD1
V: TRBV5-8
J: TRBJ2-3

CDR3: CASSVEGSLGYTF
DNA: TGTGCCAGCAGTGTAGAGGGCAGTCTGGGCTACACCTTC
size: -
length: 13
D: -
V: TRBV6-1
J: TRBJ1-2

CDR3: CASSERTGSEKLFF
DNA: TGTGCCAGCTCAGAGAGGACAGGGAGTGAAAAACTGTTTTTT
size: -
length: 14
D: TRBD1
V: TRBV18
J: TRBJ1-4

CDR3: CASSVASGYGYEQYF
DNA: TGTGCCAGCAGTGTGGCTAGCGGCTATGGATACGAGCAGTACTTC
size: few
length: 15
D: TRBD2
V: TRBV6-1
J: TRBJ2-7

CDR3: CASRTGFYEQYF
DNA: TGTGCCAGCCGGACAGGATTCTACGAGCAGTACTTC
size: -
length: 12
D: TRBD1
V: TRBV6-5
J: TRBJ2-7

CDR3: CSARVKGEQFF
DNA: TGCAGTGCTAGAGTTAAGGGGGAGCAGTTCTTC
size: -
length: 11
D: -
V: TRBV20-1
J: TRBJ2-1

CDR3: CASSDQGQSDTQYF
DNA: TGTGCCAGCAGTGATCAAGGACAGTCAGATACGCAGTATTTT
size: -
length: 14
D: -
V: TRBV25-1
J: TRBJ2-3

CDR3: CASRSGTFTDTQYF
DNA: TGCGCCAGCAGGTCCGGGACATTCACAGATACGCAGTATTTT
size: -
length: 14
D: -
V: TRBV5-1
J: TRBJ2-3

CDR3: CASSLGTGTYEQYF
DNA: TGTGCCAGCAGCTTAGGGACAGGGACCTACGAGCAGTACTTC
size: once
length: 14
D: TRBD1
V: TRBV7-9
J: TRBJ2-7

CDR3: CASSFGQGNQPQHF
DNA: TGTGCCAGCAGTTTTGGGCAGGGCAATCAGCCCCAGCATTTT
size: -
length: 14
D: -
V: TRBV27
J: TRBJ1-5

CDR3: CSVGQGRFTGELFF
DNA: TGCAGCGTTGGACAGGGAAGATTCACCGGGGAGCTGTTTTTT
size: -
length: 14
D: TRBD1
V: TRBV29-1
J: TRBJ2-2

CDR3: CANGAGTNNEQFF
DNA: TGTGCCAACGGGGCAGGGACTAACAATGAGCAGTTCTTC
size: -
length: 13
D: TRBD2
V: TRBV28
J: TRBJ2-1

CDR3: CASSEASRGDRYEQYF
DNA: TGTGCCAGCAGTGAAGCGTCCAGGGGGGACAGGTACGAGCAGTACTTC
size: -
length: 16
D: TRBD1
V: TRBV2
J: TRBJ2-7

CDR3: CASSRQGVESPLHF
DNA: TGTGCCAGCAGCCGACAGGGGGTCGAATCACCCCTCCACTTT
size: few
length: 14
D: TRBD1
V: TRBV6-1
J: TRBJ1-6

CDR3: CASSREESSYNEQFF
DNA: TGTGCCAGCAGCCGCGAGGAGAGCTCCTACAATGAGCAGTTCTTC
size: -
length: 15
D: -
V: TRBV7-8
J: TRBJ2-1

CDR3: CASTPQGWGYTF
DNA: TGTGCCAGCACGCCCCAGGGATGGGGCTACACCTTC
size: -
length: 12
D: -
V: TRBV28
J: TRBJ1-2

CDR3: CASSLLIGSSYNSPLHF
DNA: TGTGCCAGCAGTTTATTGATCGGGAGCTCCTATAATTCACCCCTCCACTTT
size: -
length: 17
D: -
V: TRBV28
J: TRBJ1-6

CDR3: CASSVEVRGTDTQYF
DNA: TGTGCCAGCAGCGTAGAAGTCAGGGGGACAGATACGCAGTATTTT
size: -
length: 15
D: TRBD1
V: TRBV9
J: TRBJ2-3

CDR3: CASSKERLVTQYF
DNA: TGTGCCAGTAGTAAGGAGAGGTTGGTGACCCAGTACTTC
size: -
length: 13
D: -
V: TRBV19
J: TRBJ2-5

CDR3: CASTLSGAQETQYF
DNA: TGTGCCAGCACCCTCAGCGGGGCCCAAGAGACCCAGTACTTC
size: -
length: 14
D: TRBD2
V: TRBV7-9
J: TRBJ2-5

CDR3: CASTRSHRGLDYEQYF
DNA: TGTGCCAGTACCCGGTCGCACAGGGGGTTAGACTACGAGCAGTACTTC
size: -
length: 16
D: TRBD1
V: TRBV19
J: TRBJ2-7

CDR3: CASSGRENQPQHF
DNA: TGTGCCAGTAGCGGACGGGAGAATCAGCCCCAGCATTTT
size: once
length: 13
D: -
V: TRBV19
J: TRBJ1-5

CDR3: CASSWRGGLNTEAFF
DNA: TGTGCCAGCAGCTGGAGGGGGGGATTGAACACTGAAGCTTTCTTT
size: -
length: 15
D: -
V: TRBV11-2
J: TRBJ1-1

CDR3: CASSLDMNTEAFF
DNA: TGTGCCAGCAGCTTAGACATGAACACTGAAGCTTTCTTT
size: -
length: 13
D: -
V: TRBV7-9
J: TRBJ1-1

CDR3: CASSFGGLQETQYF
DNA: TGCGCCAGCAGCTTCGGGGGTCTCCAGGAGACCCAGTACTTC
size: few
length: 14
D: -
V: TRBV5-1
J: TRBJ2-5

CDR3: CASSLEGQGETQYF
DNA: TGTGCCAGCAGCTTGGAGGGGCAGGGGGAGACCCAGTACTTC
size: -
length: 14
D: -
V: TRBV5-6
J: TRBJ2-5

CDR3: CASSLGGGQVIETQYF
DNA: TGTGCCAGCAGCTTAGGAGGAGGACAGGTCATCGAGACCCAGTACTTC
size: -
length: 16
D: TRBD1
V: TRBV11-3
J: TRBJ2-5

CDR3: CASSPLHVLTF
DNA: TGTGCCAGCAGCCCCCTCCACGTCCTGACTTTC
size: few
length: 11
D: -
V: TRBV28
J: TRBJ2-6

CDR3: CASSYGQGRSEKLFF
DNA: TGTGCCAGCAGTTACGGACAGGGTCGAAGTGAAAAACTGTTTTTT
size: few
length: 15
D: TRBD1
V: TRBV6-5
J: TRBJ1-4

CDR3: CASSGGGGGTIYF
DNA: TGTGCCAGCAGTGGGGGGGGCGGCGGTACCATATATTTT
size: -
length: 13
D: -
V: TRBV6-6
J: TRBJ1-3

CDR3: CASSPQGASGNTIYF
DNA: TGTGCCAGCTCACCACAGGGGGCGTCTGGAAACACCATATATTTT
size: -
length: 15
D: TRBD1
V: TRBV18
J: TRBJ1-3

CDR3: CASRTDPGVKLFF
DNA: TGTGCCAGCAGGACAGACCCTGGGGTCAAACTGTTTTTT
size: few
length: 13
D: -
V: TRBV2
J: TRBJ1-4

CDR3: CASSVVYSNQPQHF
DNA: TGTGCCAGCAGCGTAGTATATAGCAATCAGCCCCAGCATTTT
size: -
length: 14
D: -
V: TRBV9
J: TRBJ1-5

CDR3: CASSPLSTDTNYGYTF
DNA: TGTGCCAGCTCACCACTTAGTACAGATACCAACTATGGCTACACCTTC
size: -
length: 16
D: -
V: TRBV18
J: TRBJ1-2

CDR3: CASMGTGLTDTQYF
DNA: TGCGCCAGCATGGGGACAGGGTTAACAGATACGCAGTATTTT
size: -
length: 14
D: TRBD1
V: TRBV5-1
J: TRBJ2-3

CDR3: CASSLEPLVAGGKQFF
DNA: TGTGCCAGCAGCTTGGAACCCCTGGTAGCGGGTGGTAAGCAGTTCTTC
size: -
length: 16
D: TRBD2
V: TRBV5-5
J: TRBJ2-1

CDR3: CASSEGQSYNEQFF
DNA: TGTGCCAGCAGTGAGGGGCAGTCCTACAATGAGCAGTTCTTC
size: -
length: 14
D: -
V: TRBV6-1
J: TRBJ2-1

CDR3: CASSWSGGGNEKLFF
DNA: TGTGCCAGCAGCTGGTCGGGAGGGGGCAATGAAAAACTGTTTTTT
size: -
length: 15
D: TRBD1
V: TRBV7-9
J: TRBJ1-4

CDR3: CASSDQPRDRGLTEAFF
DNA: TGCGCCAGCAGCGACCAACCCCGGGACAGGGGCCTCACTGAAGCTTTCTTT
size: -
length: 17
D: TRBD1
V: TRBV5-1
J: TRBJ1-1